This T cell receptor beta chain was obtained from a study of T cell responses to AZD1222 COVID-19 vaccine. TCRdb's table, derived via immunoSEQ multiplex PCR, lists solely in-frame clones and lacks some. The sample consists of under 150,000 clones, around 91% of them appearing once. Study outcomes and limitations: Increases in Spike-specific TCR breadth and depth were seen after two AZD1222 doses. Among the donors, most were white British and more were female, and clonal diversity was possibly underestimated. The repertoires were collected only after the peak T cell response.

Note on this clone: The target antigen is unknown.

Looked up from germline, CDR1 is SGHVS and CDR2 is FQNEAQ. Losses at the gene ends were 6 bases for V and 1 base for J; bases not matched to a gene: 8. CDR3 length equals 15 residues. Source: peripheral blood, taken on day 0 of AZD1222 vaccination. The receptor comes from an adult in good health. This chain links TRBV7-8 with TRBJ2-7, with 8 bases matching TRBD1. Here the CDR3 reads CASRTRGRESYEQYF. The CDR3 DNA is TGTGCCAGCAGGACCAGGGGGCGCGAATCCTACGAGCAGTACTTC.